This paragraph reports one T cell receptor (beta chain). Its antigen is currently unknown. This entry is derived from a study of T cell responses to AZD1222 COVID-19 vaccine. Study-level results: Most donors were white British and more were female, and clonal diversity was possibly underestimated. Repertoire collection took place solely once the T cell response had peaked.

The V gene end was trimmed by 4 bases and the J gene end by 4 bases; junction bases not matched to a gene: 9. CDR3 length: 16 residues. Per germline, CDR1 LGHDT and CDR2 YNNKEL (reference sequence). Sequenced by immunoSEQ multiplex PCR; TCRdb stores in-frame clones only, minus some. The sample contains tens of thousands of clones, roughly 83% of which appear only once. This chain links TRBV3-1 (or the pseudogene TRBV3-2) with TRBJ1-1; TRBD1 matches 10 bases. This sequence was found in an adult who received the AZD1222 COVID-19 vaccine. The sample consisted of peripheral blood, taken 28 days after the second AZD1222 dose. The CDR3 here is CASSLDRRDRGTEAFF. CDR3 nucleotides: TGTGCCAGCAGCCTAGACCGCCGGGACAGGGGCACTGAAGCTTTCTTT.